Included here is one TCR beta chain sequence, with context. What antigen it recognizes has not been identified. The method behind the library was the immunoSEQ multiplex PCR assay. For the multiplex PCR, a mixture combining 60 forward primers for TCR Vbeta segments and 13 reverse primers for TCR Jbeta segments was used. The CDR3 region of rearranged TCR beta genes was amplified from genomic DNA by a multiplex PCR assay. Amplified TCR beta libraries were sequenced as 87-base-pair reads on the Illumina HiSeq System. On the authors' methods: In a later analysis, some 80 million unique TCR beta chains were counted across the roughly 670 repertoires, and approximately 11 million of these chains were shared by at least two donors. Raw reads were error-corrected and collapsed into unique sequences with a nearest-neighbor algorithm that merged closely related sequences to remove PCR and sequencing errors. CDR3 sequences were aligned to IMGT reference sequences to assign V, D and J gene segments. For a sequence to be retained, a match of at least six nucleotides was required to both a V gene segment and a J gene segment. A rearrangement counted as productive if the CDR3 had no stop codons and remained in frame with V and J, and every other rearrangement counted as non-productive. CDR3 was defined by IMGT convention, running from the second conserved V-encoded cysteine to the conserved J-encoded phenylalanine. Sequences without an unambiguous match to a single V gene segment were excluded from the earlier analysis of about 630 of the donors. In an earlier analysis of 450 to 700 of the donors, V segments were called functional above 56.7% productive rearrangements and were called segregating when the between-donor standard deviation exceeded 5%. A statistical classification framework was built to diagnose cytomegalovirus status from the catalog of TCR beta chain sequences. A later analysis assigned V and J genes by comparing TCR nucleotide sequences with IMGT/GENE-DB human TR gene sequences. In a later analysis, CDR3 sequences and most-parsimonious VDJ recombination scenarios were assigned using the TCRdist pipeline. A later analysis defined each TCR beta chain by its CDR3 amino acid sequence plus V-gene family, and excluded reads lacking a unique V-gene family. A later analysis removed nearly 600 highly shared, low-generation-probability nucleotide sequences to deal with suspected cross-contamination and a sequencing artifact. A later analysis calculated a clonal expansion index for each public chain from normalized within-repertoire ranks of inferred template counts. In a later analysis, generation probabilities were computed using a VDJ recombination model fitted to out-of-frame rearrangements, and the results were checked against IGoR. Hypergeometric tests were used in a later analysis to score TCR-TCR, TCR-HLA and TCR-CMV co-occurrence, with a repertoire-size bias correction applied to the TCR pairs. In a later analysis, false discovery rates were estimated by permuting HLA or CMV assignments 20 times. In a later analysis, co-occurring TCRs were grouped using DBSCAN, and TCRdist sequence similarity was added for clustering within HLA-allele-positive subsets. Co-occurrence clustering excluded repertoires with fewer than 30,000 or more than 120,000 public chains, plus five with anomalous nucleotide sharing. TCRdb carries this immuneACCESS record with in-frame sequences only. Its versions omit some clonotypes, under half of them owing to an unresolved V gene in the studies checked, with the rest unexplained. That table is the source of V, J and clone size, and D and trimming were worked out from the DNA. The sample table holds under 100,000 clones. Of the sample, roughly 5.1% falls within the top ten clones.

The cohort was made up of 500 to 800 healthy bone marrow donors. At the time of sampling, every cohort member was nominally healthy, though immune exposures that went unrecorded were likely present. The donor was CMV seronegative and was included in the group of several hundred seronegative cohort members. A peripheral blood sample was collected from each donor, and TCR beta sequencing was performed on peripheral blood mononuclear cells. The Qiagen DNeasy Blood Extraction Kit was used to extract genomic DNA from the blood cell samples. The data stem from a study of cytomegalovirus exposure and HLA in healthy donors (dated by TCRdb to about 2017). Describing the broader study: According to an earlier analysis of 550 to 700 of the donors, roughly 180 million T cells yielded 117 million unique TCR beta sequences and 276 Gb of sequence data. An early release that covered about 600 HLA-typed donors contained about 300 gigabases of sequencing data and roughly 84 million unique TCR sequences. The genetic ancestry cluster associated with self-reported Caucasian donors included approximately 85% of the roughly 400 genotyped donors. The study was designed to test whether signatures of past pathogen exposure could be identified by cataloging public T cell receptors. Using immunosequencing, the study profiled T cell repertoires from about 610 subjects and related those repertoires to cytomegalovirus serostatus. Besides the first cohort of roughly 640 subjects, a separate validation cohort made up of roughly 120 different subjects was used. High-throughput TCR immunosequencing, statistical association of individual TCRs with disease status, and machine learning were combined to predict cytomegalovirus infection status. In a later analysis, previously published TCR beta repertoires from roughly 710 donors were re-analyzed and high-resolution HLA genotyping was added so that TCR occurrence patterns could be studied. The later analysis used no new phenotypic data to find candidate immune exposures, relying instead on TCR beta sequences and their occurrence across donors. To decide whether each TCR beta V gene segment behaved as functional or pseudogenic, an earlier analysis of approximately 600 of the donors relied on high-throughput TCR beta sequencing. Donor age, sex, ethnicity and CMV serostatus were compiled together with the repertoire data. A later genetic analysis used genome-wide SNP genotypes for 398 of the 666 donors, treating that subset as a discovery cohort. Every repertoire in the discovery cohort had been generated on one and the same sequencing platform. HLA typing included class I and class II loci at four-digit resolution. Typing coverage differed by locus: A, B, C, DRB1 and DQB1 were typed in roughly 620-640 donors, DQA1 in about 560, DPA1 in over 600, and DPB1 in 400 to 480. Because of strong linkage in the cohort, roughly five DR-DQ haplotypes were treated as single units for association and clustering. Among around 400 genotyped donors of the cohort, an average of approximately 200,000 unique TCR beta nucleotide sequences was sequenced per donor, of which roughly 17% were non-productive. Study-level results and caveats: Most TCR sequences were seen in very few donors, while some public TCRs were found in many individuals. The authors suggested that the approach could potentially be generalized to other disease states and immunological phenotypes. The study listed 164 TCR beta chains as associated with cytomegalovirus. Because counts were too low, seventeen rarely observed V segments, including chromosome 9 orphons, were left out of the earlier analysis of about 620 of the donors. Most CMV-associated TCR beta chains appeared to be HLA-restricted in a later analysis, and the HLA associations seemed to be driven largely by CMV exposure. A later genetic analysis associated a missense DCLRE1C variant with V-gene and J-gene trimming of TCR beta chains, and an independent cohort replicated the association. In a later analysis, several top co-occurrence clusters were reported to appear linked to parvovirus B19, influenza, CMV and Epstein-Barr virus. In this cohort, only TCR beta chains were sequenced, and detectable features were limited by the absence of alpha or paired-chain data. A later genetic analysis reported fewer N-insertions in productive TCRs among donors in an Asian-associated ancestry cluster than the roughly 620-donor mean. A further reported finding was that TCR beta sequences accurately predicted the HLA-A and HLA-B alleles for most subjects in the first cohort. In a later analysis, HLA-associated TCR beta chains showed more clonal expansion and lower generation probabilities than non-associated chains that were equally common. Linkage disequilibrium might explain the correlated functional status among segregating V segments, but an unknown experimental factor could not be excluded. A group of highly shared sequence variants was considered likely to be a technical artifact of the sequencing pipeline. Assigning TCR associations to individual alleles was difficult when HLA alleles, especially DR and DQ, strongly co-occurred. Broadly in line with IMGT annotations, most TCR beta V segments showed up in productive rearrangements about 87% or about 30% of the time in an earlier analysis of some 590 of the donors. A few of the identified cytomegalovirus-associated TCR beta chains were confirmed in vitro to be specific for cytomegalovirus antigens. Because HLA typing was missing for some donors at each locus, association tests included only the typed subset. The only immune exposure information available for the cohort was CMV serostatus. Cytomegalovirus status was reported to be diagnosed by the classifier with high specificity and sensitivity in both the original and validation cohorts. Specific HLA alleles were associated with 15,000 to 20,000 TCR beta sequences at a false discovery rate of 0.05 in a later analysis. In a later analysis, the rate of TCR association differed among HLA loci, with DRB1 alleles having the most associated TCRs and HLA-C alleles having the fewest. Presence/absence analyses assumed roughly uniform sequencing depth across donors, an assumption that may not hold.

The origin of this receptor is a young man in good health and CMV-seronegative. Source material: PBMCs.

The sequenced DNA: TGTGCCAGCAGCGTCATAGCGGGGGGGCCAGATACGCAGTATTTT. Its protein product is CASSVIAGGPDTQYF. The V and J segments used are TRBV7-2 and TRBJ2-3; 11 central bases correspond to TRBD2. There are 15 amino acids in the CDR3, from cysteine to phenylalanine inclusive. Only CDR3 DNA is held: 45 bases, read in frame from base 1. According to the germline V gene, CDR1 reads SGHTA and CDR2 reads FQGNSA. V ends up 5 bases short and J 4 bases short, with an unmatched junction base count of 5.